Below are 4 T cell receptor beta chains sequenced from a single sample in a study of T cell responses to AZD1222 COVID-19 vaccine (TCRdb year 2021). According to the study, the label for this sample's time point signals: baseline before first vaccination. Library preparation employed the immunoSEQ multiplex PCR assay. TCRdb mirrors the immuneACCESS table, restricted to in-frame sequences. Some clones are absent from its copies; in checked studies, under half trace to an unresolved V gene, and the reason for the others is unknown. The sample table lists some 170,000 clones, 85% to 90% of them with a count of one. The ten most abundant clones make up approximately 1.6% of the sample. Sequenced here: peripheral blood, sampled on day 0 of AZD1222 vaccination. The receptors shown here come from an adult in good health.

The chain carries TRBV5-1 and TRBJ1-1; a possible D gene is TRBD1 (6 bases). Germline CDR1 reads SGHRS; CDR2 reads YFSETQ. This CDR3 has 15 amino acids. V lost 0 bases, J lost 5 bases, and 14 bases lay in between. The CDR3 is CASSLVQGKGTEAFF. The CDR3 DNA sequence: TGCGCCAGCAGCTTGGTTCAGGGGAAGGGGACTGAAGCTTTCTTT.

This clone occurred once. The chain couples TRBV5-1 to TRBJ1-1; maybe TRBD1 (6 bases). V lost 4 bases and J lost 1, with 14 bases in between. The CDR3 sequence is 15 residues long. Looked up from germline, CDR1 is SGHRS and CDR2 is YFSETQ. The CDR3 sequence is CASSGWDTGNTEAFF. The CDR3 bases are TGCGCCAGCAGCGGTTGGGACACCGGGAACACTGAAGCTTTCTTT.

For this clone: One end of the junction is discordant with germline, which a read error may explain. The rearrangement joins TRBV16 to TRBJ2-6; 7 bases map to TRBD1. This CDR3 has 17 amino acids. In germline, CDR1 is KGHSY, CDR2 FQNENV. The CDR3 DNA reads TGTGCCGGCAGCCCAGGTACAGGGGTTTCTGGGGCCAACGTCCTGACTTTC. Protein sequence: CAGSPGTGVSGANVLTF.

CDR3 loop: CAVGTGWGYEQYF. CDR3 DNA sequence: TGTGCCGTAGGGACAGGCTGGGGCTACGAGCAGTACTTC. The rearrangement uses TRBV6-5 and TRBJ2-7; 8 bases fit TRBD1. V was pared by 11 bases and J by 3 bases, with 9 bases of the junction left unmatched. Germline V gene lookup returns CDR1 MNHEY and CDR2 SVGAGI. The CDR3 runs 13 residues.